A single sample is the source of the 23 T cell receptor beta chains below, sequenced in a study of blood T cells in healthy people across ages. Next came a second PCR, run for about 6 to 12 cycles, which used a sample-barcoded 5' primer along with a J-beta primer mix. A single record per CDR3 protein comes from TCRdb applying MiXCR to the 5' RACE reads. The data hold 600,000 to 1,000,000 distinct CDR3 sequences, with roughly 64% observed a single time. Sequencing was performed on blood. These receptor sequences come from a young man in good health.

V and J are TRBV4-2 and TRBJ2-1, with 8 bases lining up with TRBD1. The germline V gene has CDR1 LGHNA and CDR2 YNFKEQ. Losses at the gene ends were 0 bases for V and 9 bases for J; bases not matched to a gene: 4. The CDR3 totals 14 residues. CDR3 nucleotide sequence: TGTGCCAGCAGCCAAGACAGGGGGCGGGTTGAGCAGTTCTTC. This encodes CASSQDRGRVEQFF.

The chain combines TRBV11-2 with TRBJ2-6; 7 bases align to TRBD1. In germline, CDR1 is SGHAT, CDR2 FQNNGV. V was pared by 5 bases and J by 5 bases, with 12 bases of the junction left unmatched. The CDR3 runs to 17 residues. In DNA form, the CDR3 reads TGTGCCAGCAGCCTCGGACAGGCTGCCTTTTGGGCCAACGTCCTGACTTTC. Translating it yields CASSLGQAAFWANVLTF.

CDR3 loop: CSVALRGVYEQYF. CDR3 sequence (DNA): TGCAGCGTTGCCCTCCGAGGGGTCTACGAGCAGTACTTC. V usage is TRBV29-1 and J usage is TRBJ2-7; D is tentatively TRBD1 or TRBD2 (5 bases each). The CDR3 sequence is 13 residues long. Trimming removed 4 bases at V and 3 bases at J, with 13 bases between. Germline V gives CDR1 SQVTM, CDR2 ANQGSEA.

This chain connects TRBV5-1 to TRBJ2-5; no definite D call. CDR3 length equals 14 residues. V dropped 2 bases and J dropped 5 bases, with 13 bases sitting between them. CDR1 and CDR2 from the germline V gene are SGHRS and YFSETQ. This chain's CDR3 is CASSLSEMGETQYF. The DNA for the CDR3 is TGCGCCAGCAGCTTATCCGAGATGGGGGAGACCCAGTACTTC.

This clonotype was seen only a few times. The rearrangement uses TRBV6-5 and TRBJ2-1; D remains unclear. Trimming left V 5 bases short and J 6 bases short, with 8 bases between. Germline CDR1 and CDR2: MNHEY and SVGAGI. The CDR3 loop spans 12 amino acids. The CDR3 DNA reads TGTGCCAGCAGTGATGATTCCAATGAGCAGTTCTTC. Protein product: CASSDDSNEQFF.

In this sample, this clonotype turned up a few times. CDR3 sequence: CASSEEIYEQYF. CDR3 DNA: TGTGCCAGCAGTGAGGAGATTTACGAGCAGTACTTC. V and J are TRBV2 and TRBJ2-7; no reliable D call. The germline CDR1 and CDR2 sequences are SNHLY and FYNNEI. V was clipped by 3 bases and J by 4 bases, with 7 bases between them. The CDR3 extends over 12 amino acids.

V gene TRBV3-1 combines with J gene TRBJ2-3, with 9 bases lining up with TRBD2. The CDR3 runs 20 residues. The germline CDR1 and CDR2 sequences are LGHDT and YNNKEL (reference sequence). The junction had 15 bases not matched to a gene; V was cut back by 0 bases and J by 2 bases. CDR3 DNA sequence: TGTGCCAGCAGCCAAGACTTATCCCCCAATAGCGGGGGTCCCACAGATACGCAGTATTTT. Translated, it gives CASSQDLSPNSGGPTDTQYF.

The J gene is TRBJ2-7, the V gene TRBV4-3; 7 bases are a match to TRBD1. The end of the DNA is better explained by TRBJ2-5, so the J call may be wrong. CDR1 LGHNA and CDR2 YSLEER come from the germline V gene. This CDR3 is built from 15 residues. DNA for the CDR3: TGCGCCAGCAGCCAAGTAGGGGGCGTCCGGTCGACCCAGTACTTC. Translating gives CASSQVGGVRSTQYF.

The chain has TRBV10-3 and TRBJ2-7; D perhaps matches TRBD2 (5 bases). The J call may not be correct, given that the DNA end is closer to TRBJ2-5. The germline CDR1 and CDR2 sequences are ENHRY and SYGVKD. The CDR3 is 14 residues long. CDR3 sequence (DNA): TGTGCCATCACCCAGGACTCCCAAAGAAGGACCCAGTACTTC. Translating gives CAITQDSQRRTQYF.

This clonotype came up a few times. V usage is TRBV25-1 and J usage is TRBJ2-1; the D gene could be TRBD1 or TRBD2 (5 bases each). The CDR3 has 17 residues. Germline CDR1 is MGHDK and CDR2 is SYGVNS. Trimming stripped 6 bases from V and 1 base from J, with 19 bases between. CDR3 sequence reads: CASRRVGAGASYNEQFF. The CDR3 coding sequence is TGTGCCAGCAGGAGGGTCGGGGCCGGCGCTTCCTACAATGAGCAGTTCTTC.

This clonotype has only one observation. The CDR3 nucleotides read TGTGCCAGCAGCCAAGCGTTGGGACAGGGGGCTAGGGAGCAGTACTTC. Amino acid sequence: CASSQALGQGAREQYF. The chain employs TRBV4-2 and TRBJ2-5; 12 positions agree with TRBD1. Losses at the gene ends were 1 base for V and 11 bases for J; bases not matched to a gene: 11. Per germline, CDR1 LGHNA and CDR2 YNFKEQ. The CDR3 sequence is 16 residues long.

This clonotype was picked up a small number of times. The chain recombines TRBV6-6 with TRBJ2-4; D remains unclear. Per germline, CDR1 MNHNY and CDR2 SVGAGI (reference sequence). CDR3 size: 15 residues. V was trimmed by 2 bases and J by 0 bases, leaving 8 bases between them. The CDR3 sequence is CASSYQSLAKNIQYF. As DNA, the CDR3 is TGTGCCAGCAGTTACCAATCCCTAGCCAAAAACATTCAGTACTTC.

This clonotype was counted once. One end of the junction does not line up with germline, which may come from a read error. The chain has TRBV20-1 and TRBJ2-5; TRBD2 matches 9 bases. Germline V gene lookup returns CDR1 DFQATT and CDR2 SNEGSKA (reference sequence). The CDR3 runs to 13 residues. CDR3 bases: TGCAGTGCGTCGACTAGCGGCAAAGAGACCCAGGACTTC. This encodes CSASTSGKETQDF.

The V gene is TRBV27, the J gene TRBJ1-2; D is unclear. Germline V gene sequence: CDR1 MNHEY, CDR2 SMNVEV (reference sequence). The CDR3 runs 14 residues. V was clipped by 2 bases and J by 2 bases, with 9 bases between them. DNA for the CDR3: TGTGCCAGCAGTTTAGGCATACACAACTATGGCTACACCTTC. It encodes CASSLGIHNYGYTF.

This chain uses TRBV9 with TRBJ1-2, with TRBD1 identical over 9 bases. This CDR3 comprises 15 residues. The germline V gene encodes CDR1 SGDLS and CDR2 YYNGEE. The junction had 4 bases not matched to a gene; V was cut back by 0 bases and J by 4 bases. The CDR3 bases are TGTGCCAGCAGCGTAGAGGGACAGGGCATCTATGGCTACACCTTC. The encoded protein is CASSVEGQGIYGYTF.

This clonotype was detected only once. The rearrangement links TRBV7-9 to TRBJ1-6; perhaps TRBD1 as D (6 bases). The germline CDR1 and CDR2 sequences are SEHNR and FQNEAQ (reference sequence). This CDR3 has 15 residues. Trimming shortened V by 8 bases and J by 7 bases, and 18 bases separated the two germline ends. The CDR3 region is CASSLLAGANSPLHF. CDR3 nucleotides: TGTGCCAGCTCCCTCCTCGCAGGGGCCAATTCACCCCTCCACTTT.

This clonotype was seen a handful of times. The gene calls are TRBV4-2 and TRBJ2-3; D tentatively fits TRBD1 or TRBD2 (6 bases each). The V gene's germline CDR1 is LGHNA and CDR2 YNFKEQ. V lost 6 bases, J lost 3 bases, and 13 bases lay in between. This CDR3 comprises 14 residues. In DNA, the CDR3 is TGTGCCAGCAGTCTAACGGGGGCGACAGATACGCAGTATTTT. It is translated as CASSLTGATDTQYF.

This sequence joins TRBV7-2 and TRBJ2-3, with 11 bases fitting TRBD1. From germline, CDR1 is SGHTA and CDR2 FQGNSA. J was trimmed by 7 bases and V by 5 bases; bases with no gene match: 11. The CDR3 spans 16 residues. CDR3 residues: CASSHPGDRGGNTQYF. The CDR3 bases are TGTGCCAGCAGCCACCCCGGGGACAGGGGGGGAAATACGCAGTATTTT.

In this sample, this clonotype turned up once. This rearrangement joins TRBV6-5 to TRBJ1-1; D gene ambiguous. Germline values: CDR1 MNHEY, CDR2 SVGAGI. This CDR3 is built from 15 residues. V was clipped by 8 bases and J by 0 bases, with 16 bases between them. For the CDR3, the DNA is TGTGCCAGCCCTTACCGGGAGGGAATGAACACTGAAGCTTTCTTT. Protein sequence: CASPYREGMNTEAFF.

This clonotype was counted only a few times. The chain is built from TRBV20-1 and TRBJ2-7; 9 bases fit TRBD2. Looked up from germline, CDR1 is DFQATT and CDR2 is SNEGSKA (reference sequence). The V segment lost 7 bases and the J segment 2 bases; nucleotides outside the gene matches: 0. The CDR3 covers 11 residues. The CDR3 DNA reads as TGCAGTGTAGCGGGAGCCTACGAGCAGTACTTC. Translated: CSVAGAYEQYF.

The rearrangement joins TRBV29-1 to TRBJ1-2; no definite D call. CDR1 and CDR2 from the germline V gene are SQVTM and ANQGSEA. The ends were cut back, 3 bases at V and 4 bases at J, with 9 bases in the middle. This CDR3 comprises 12 residues. The CDR3 spells CSVEKGSYGYTF. The DNA of the CDR3 is TGCAGCGTTGAGAAGGGCAGCTATGGCTACACCTTC.

V usage is TRBV7-8 and J usage is TRBJ2-2, with D unresolved. The CDR3 loop spans 16 amino acids. The germline gives CDR1 SGHVS, CDR2 FQNEAQ. V gave up 5 bases and J gave up 1 base, with 14 bases separating them. The CDR3 here is CASSELPRGNTGELFF. The CDR3 nucleotides are TGTGCCAGCAGCGAGCTCCCCAGAGGGAACACCGGGGAGCTGTTTTTT.

The rearrangement links TRBV4-3 to TRBJ1-5; D remains unclear. CDR3 length: 16 residues. Trimming shortened V by 0 bases and J by 0 bases, and 9 bases separated the two germline ends. Germline CDR1 LGHNA, CDR2 YSLEER. CDR3 coding DNA: TGCGCCAGCAGCCAAGATCCTGGGTATAGCAATCAGCCCCAGCATTTT. Its translation is CASSQDPGYSNQPQHF.